These 5 T cell receptor beta chains came from one sample sequenced in a study of blood T cells in healthy people across ages. A second about 7 to 12 cycle PCR used barcoded and J-beta primers. Each CDR3 protein gets one entry after TCRdb re-called the 5' RACE reads with MiXCR. Here the sample spans just under 550,000 distinct CDR3 sequences, around 24% being singletons. Another study also made use of these data, one on T cells of mothers and their children.

Sequenced input: blood. All receptors come from a boy aged 5-17 years in good health.

A few counts support this clonotype. For the CDR3, the DNA is TGTGCCAGCAGTTTCCCGGGACTAGCGACCTACGAGCAGTACTTC. It translates to CASSFPGLATYEQYF. This chain connects TRBV28 to TRBJ2-7; 10 bases match TRBD2. With V trimmed by 3 bases and J by 2 bases, 4 bases remained unmatched. The CDR3 length is 15 residues. The germline V gene encodes CDR1 MDHEN and CDR2 SYDVKM.

With respect to this clonotype: An end of the junction differs from the germline gene, which may be a read error. The chain couples TRBV25-1 to TRBJ2-6; unclear D gene. The germline V gene has CDR1 MGHDK and CDR2 SYGVNS. The CDR3 has 13 amino acids. The CDR3 DNA reads as TGTGCCACCAGTGATCCTGGGGCCAACGTCCTGACTTTC. Its protein product is CATSDPGANVLTF.

A note on this clonotype: At one end, the junction sequence differs from germline, possibly due to a read error. The chain couples TRBV4-2 to TRBJ2-1; 14 bases fit TRBD2. CDR1 is LGHNA and CDR2 is YNFKEQ in the germline V gene. The CDR3 runs 19 residues. The CDR3 here is CASSQETSGRAPEYNEQFF. Written as DNA, the CDR3 is TGTGCCAGCAGCCAAGAGACTAGCGGGAGGGCCCCCGAGTATAATGAACAGTTCTTC.

The chain is built from TRBV20-1 and TRBJ2-3, with D tentatively TRBD2 (5 bases). This CDR3 contains 17 residues. CDR1 and CDR2 (germline): DFQATT, SNEGSKA (reference sequence). V shed 0 bases and J shed 3 bases, with 19 bases lying between them. The CDR3: CSARDRVVLEGTDTQYF. The DNA for the CDR3 is TGCAGTGCTAGAGATCGGGTAGTACTAGAAGGAACAGATACGCAGTATTTT.

The gene calls are TRBV11-1 and TRBJ2-1; no clear D gene. The ends were cut back, 4 bases at V and 10 bases at J, with 8 bases in the middle. The CDR3 is 11 amino acids. Germline CDR1 and CDR2: SGHAT and FQDESV (reference sequence). DNA for the CDR3: TGTGCCAGCAGCTCAACATGGGAGCAGTTCTTC. Amino acid sequence: CASSSTWEQFF.